The present T cell receptor (beta chain) was sequenced within a study of monozygotic twins with inflammatory bowel disease. Concerning this clonotype itself: The antigen is unknown.

The total RNA came straight from whole blood, and T cells were not sorted beforehand. Every sample had its cDNA made across eight separate reactions. For each CDR3 protein, TCRdb gives one entry from its re-call of the 5' RACE reads, without DNA. Its table lists 400,000 to 500,000 distinct CDR3 sequences. Study-wide results and limits: IBD patients had lower TCRbeta diversity (inverse Simpson) than healthy co-twins.

CDR1 and CDR2 from the germline V gene are MNHNS and SASEGT. This CDR3 contains 14 residues. The rearrangement joins TRBV6-1 to TRBJ2-4; TCRdb designates TRBD1, a call that cannot be tested without DNA. The sequence derives from a human donor with ulcerative colitis or Crohn's disease, or a healthy co-twin of an affected twin (not recorded which). The sample consisted of blood. The CDR3 loop reads CASSQTGGMNIQYF.